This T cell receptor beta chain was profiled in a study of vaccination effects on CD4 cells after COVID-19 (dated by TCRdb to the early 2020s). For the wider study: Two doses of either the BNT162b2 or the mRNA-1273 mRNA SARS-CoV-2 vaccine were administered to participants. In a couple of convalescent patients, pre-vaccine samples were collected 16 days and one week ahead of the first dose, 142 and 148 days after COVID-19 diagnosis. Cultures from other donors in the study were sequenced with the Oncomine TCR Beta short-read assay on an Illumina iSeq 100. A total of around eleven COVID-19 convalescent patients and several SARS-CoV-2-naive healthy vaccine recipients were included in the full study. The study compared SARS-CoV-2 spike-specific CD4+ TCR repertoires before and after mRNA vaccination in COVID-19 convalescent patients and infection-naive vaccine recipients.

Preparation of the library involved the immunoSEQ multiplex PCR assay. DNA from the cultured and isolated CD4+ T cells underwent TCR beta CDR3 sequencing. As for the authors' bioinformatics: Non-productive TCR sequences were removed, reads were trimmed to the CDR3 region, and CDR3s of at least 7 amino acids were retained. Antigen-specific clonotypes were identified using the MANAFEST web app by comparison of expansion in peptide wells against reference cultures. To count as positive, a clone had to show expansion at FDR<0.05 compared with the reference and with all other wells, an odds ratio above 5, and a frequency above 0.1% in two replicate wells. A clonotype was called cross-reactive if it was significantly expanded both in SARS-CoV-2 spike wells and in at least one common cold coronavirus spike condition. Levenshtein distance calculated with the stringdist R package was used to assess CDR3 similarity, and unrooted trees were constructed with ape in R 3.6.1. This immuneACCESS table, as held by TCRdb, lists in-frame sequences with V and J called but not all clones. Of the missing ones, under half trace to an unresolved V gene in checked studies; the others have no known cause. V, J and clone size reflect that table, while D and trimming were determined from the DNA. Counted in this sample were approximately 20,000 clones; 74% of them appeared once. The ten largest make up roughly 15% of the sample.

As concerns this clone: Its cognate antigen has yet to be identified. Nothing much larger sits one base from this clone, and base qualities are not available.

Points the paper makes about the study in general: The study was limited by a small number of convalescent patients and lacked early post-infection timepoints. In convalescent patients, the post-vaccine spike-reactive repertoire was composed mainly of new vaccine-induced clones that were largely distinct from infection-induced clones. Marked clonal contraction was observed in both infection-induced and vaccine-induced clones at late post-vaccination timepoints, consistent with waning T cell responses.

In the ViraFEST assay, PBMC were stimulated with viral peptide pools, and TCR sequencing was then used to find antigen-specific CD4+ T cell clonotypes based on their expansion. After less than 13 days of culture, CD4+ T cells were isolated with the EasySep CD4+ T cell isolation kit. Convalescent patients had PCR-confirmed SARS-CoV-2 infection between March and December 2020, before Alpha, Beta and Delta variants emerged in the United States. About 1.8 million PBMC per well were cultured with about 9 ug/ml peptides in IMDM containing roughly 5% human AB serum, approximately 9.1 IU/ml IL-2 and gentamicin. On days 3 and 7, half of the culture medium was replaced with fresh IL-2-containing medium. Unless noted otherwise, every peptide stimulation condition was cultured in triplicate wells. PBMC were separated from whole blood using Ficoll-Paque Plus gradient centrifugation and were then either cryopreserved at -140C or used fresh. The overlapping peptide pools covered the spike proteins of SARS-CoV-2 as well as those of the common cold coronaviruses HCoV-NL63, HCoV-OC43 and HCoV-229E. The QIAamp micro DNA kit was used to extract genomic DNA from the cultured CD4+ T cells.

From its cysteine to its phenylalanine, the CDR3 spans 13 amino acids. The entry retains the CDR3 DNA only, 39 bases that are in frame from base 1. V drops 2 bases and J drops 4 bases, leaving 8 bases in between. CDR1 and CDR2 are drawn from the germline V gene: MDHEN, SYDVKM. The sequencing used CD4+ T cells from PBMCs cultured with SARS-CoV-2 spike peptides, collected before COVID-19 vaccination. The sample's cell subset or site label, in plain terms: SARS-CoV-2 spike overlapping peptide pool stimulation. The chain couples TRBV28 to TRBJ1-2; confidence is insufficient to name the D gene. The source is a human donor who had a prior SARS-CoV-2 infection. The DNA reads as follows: TGTGCCAGCAGTTTACCAGCGAGCTATGGCTACACCTTC. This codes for CASSLPASYGYTF.